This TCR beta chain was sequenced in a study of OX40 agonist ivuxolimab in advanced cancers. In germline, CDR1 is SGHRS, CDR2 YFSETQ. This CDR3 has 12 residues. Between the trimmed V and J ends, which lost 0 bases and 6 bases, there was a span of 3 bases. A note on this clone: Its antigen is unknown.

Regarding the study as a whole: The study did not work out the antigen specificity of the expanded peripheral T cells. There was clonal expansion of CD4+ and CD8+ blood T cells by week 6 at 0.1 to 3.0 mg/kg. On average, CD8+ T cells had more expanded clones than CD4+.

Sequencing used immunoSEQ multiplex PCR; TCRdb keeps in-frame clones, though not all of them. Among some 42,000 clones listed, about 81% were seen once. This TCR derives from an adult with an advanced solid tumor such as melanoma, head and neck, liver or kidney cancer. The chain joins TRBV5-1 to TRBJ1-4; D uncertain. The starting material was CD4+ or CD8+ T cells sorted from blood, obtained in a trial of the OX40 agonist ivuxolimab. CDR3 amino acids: CASSLDYEKLFF. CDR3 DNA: TGCGCCAGCAGCTTGGACTATGAAAAACTGTTTTTT.